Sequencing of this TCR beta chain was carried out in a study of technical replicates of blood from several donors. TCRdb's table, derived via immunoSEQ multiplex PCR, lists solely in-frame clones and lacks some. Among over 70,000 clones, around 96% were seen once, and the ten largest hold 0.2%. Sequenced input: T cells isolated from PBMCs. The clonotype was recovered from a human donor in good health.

CDR3 in amino acids: CASSSWTGTNTGELFF. The DNA for the CDR3 is TGTGCCAGCAGCTCATGGACAGGGACTAACACCGGGGAGCTGTTTTTT. J is TRBJ2-2 and V is TRBV5-4, with 8 bases that match TRBD1. The CDR3 is 16 residues long. The V gene end was trimmed by 3 bases and the J gene end by 2 bases; junction bases not matched to a gene: 6. CDR1 and CDR2 (germline): SGHNT, YYREEE (reference sequence).